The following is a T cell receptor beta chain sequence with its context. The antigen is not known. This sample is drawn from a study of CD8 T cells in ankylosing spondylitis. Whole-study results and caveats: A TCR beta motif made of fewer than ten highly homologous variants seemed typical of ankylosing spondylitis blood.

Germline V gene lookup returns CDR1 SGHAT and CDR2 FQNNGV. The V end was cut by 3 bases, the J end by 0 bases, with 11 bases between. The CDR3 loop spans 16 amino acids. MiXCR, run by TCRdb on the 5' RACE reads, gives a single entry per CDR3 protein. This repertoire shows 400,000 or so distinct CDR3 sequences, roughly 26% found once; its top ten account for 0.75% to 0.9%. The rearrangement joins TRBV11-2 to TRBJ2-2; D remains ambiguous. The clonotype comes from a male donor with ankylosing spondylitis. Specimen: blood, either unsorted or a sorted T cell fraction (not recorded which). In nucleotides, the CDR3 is TGTGCCAGCAGCTTCTTCGGAGCCGCGAACACCGGGGAGCTGTTTTTT. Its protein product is CASSFFGAANTGELFF.